These 6 T cell receptor beta chains came from one sample sequenced in a study of blood T cell repertoires in COVID-19 (dated by TCRdb to 2020 to 2021). The receptor library was made with the immunoSEQ multiplex PCR assay. TCRdb provides this immuneACCESS table in a form limited to in-frame rearrangements. Some clones are lacking; in checked studies, under half of them reflect an unresolved V gene, and why the rest are absent is not known. Within this sample are some 150,000 clones, with 87% of them counted one time only. The ten largest clones capture about 4.2% of the sample. Sample: peripheral blood. These receptor sequences come from a woman aged 55-70 years with active or convalescent COVID-19.

The J gene is TRBJ2-7, the V gene TRBV5-6; D perhaps matches TRBD1 (7 bases). CDR3 length: 13 amino acids. Germline V gene lookup returns CDR1 SGHDT and CDR2 YYEEEE. V shed 5 bases and J shed 3 bases, with 12 bases lying between them. Here the CDR3 reads CASSRQGGYEQYF. CDR3 nucleotides: TGTGCCAGCAGTCGACAGGGAGGCTACGAGCAGTACTTC. Variable domain in full (rest from reference TRBV5-6 and TRBJ2-7): DAGVTQSPTHLIKTRGQQVTLRCSPKSGHDTVSWYQQALGQGPQFIFQYYEEEERQRGNFPDRFSGHQFPNYSSELNVNALLLGDSALYLCASSRQGGYEQYFGPGTRLTVT.

This clone was seen more than once but under ten times. This chain joins TRBV2 and TRBJ1-2, with 8 bases aligning to TRBD1. V was clipped by 7 bases and J by 4 bases; unmatched bases: 2. Germline CDR1 and CDR2: SNHLY and FYNNEI. The CDR3 is 12 residues long. The CDR3 sequence is CASTDRGYGYTF. CDR3 DNA: TGTGCCAGCACCGACAGGGGCTATGGCTACACCTTC.

This clone was recorded a few times. The chain couples TRBV6-1 to TRBJ1-5, with a possible D match to TRBD1 (6 bases). The CDR3 sequence is 16 residues long. The V end lost 2 bases, the J end lost 6 bases, and 17 bases lay between the germline ends. Per the germline V gene, CDR1 is MNHNS and CDR2 is SASEGT. The CDR3 sequence: CASSESGLGGGQPQHF. CDR3 sequence (DNA): TGTGCCAGCAGTGAATCGGGACTAGGGGGAGGTCAGCCCCAGCATTTT.

The chain is built from TRBV7-2 and TRBJ2-2, with D possibly TRBD2 on 7 matching bases. Germline loops: CDR1 SGHTA, CDR2 FQGNSA. V was trimmed by 0 bases and J by 1 base, leaving 9 bases between them. The CDR3 has 16 amino acids. The CDR3 DNA reads as TGTGCCAGCAGCTTAGCGGGGGGGCTGAACACCGGGGAGCTGTTTTTT. Translated, it gives CASSLAGGLNTGELFF. Full variable domain (outside the CDR3, taken from reference TRBV7-2 and TRBJ2-2): GAGVSQSPSNKVTEKGKDVELRCDPISGHTALYWYRQSLGQGLEFLIYFQGNSAPDKSGLPSDRFSAERTGGSVSTLTIQRTQQEDSAVYLCASSLAGGLNTGELFFGEGSRLTVL.

The chain combines TRBV5-5 with TRBJ2-7; 8 bases are shared with TRBD1. The CDR3 extends over 15 amino acids. V gave up 0 bases and J gave up 3 bases; unmatched junction bases: 5. Germline V gene data show CDR1 as SGHKS and CDR2 as YYEKEE (reference sequence). The CDR3 nucleotides read TGTGCCAGCAGCTTGGAGGTGACAGGGGTCTACGAGCAGTACTTC. Encoded protein: CASSLEVTGVYEQYF.

The J gene is TRBJ2-3, the V gene TRBV5-1; 7 bases align to TRBD2. Germline CDR1 reads SGHRS; CDR2 reads YFSETQ. The CDR3 runs 10 residues. Trimming cost V 10 bases and J 14 bases; bases outside gene matches: 10. The CDR3 reads CAVTCGGRYF. The CDR3 nucleotides are TGCGCCGTTACCTGCGGGGGTCGGTATTTT.